This T cell receptor (beta chain) was profiled in a study of blood T cells in healthy people across ages. This CDR3 spans 15 amino acids. The V gene's germline CDR1 is SGHRS and CDR2 YFSETQ. V lost 3 bases, J lost 0 bases, and 5 bases stayed unmatched. A sample-barcoded 5' primer and a J-beta primer mix were used in a second PCR of about 7 to 12 cycles. Via MiXCR, TCRdb re-called the 5' RACE reads, giving one row per CDR3 protein. Of about 940,000 distinct CDR3 sequences in the sample, around 48% were seen once. A few counts support this clonotype. This receptor was obtained from a man aged 30-40 years in good health. The sequencing input was blood. V and J are TRBV5-1 and TRBJ2-5; TRBD2 aligns across 7 bases. The CDR3 sequence: CASSSGGANQETQYF. The CDR3 DNA sequence: TGCGCCAGCAGCTCGGGGGGAGCCAACCAAGAGACCCAGTACTTC.